This T cell receptor beta chain was documented in a study of blood T cell repertoires in COVID-19. Germline V gene lookup returns CDR1 LNHDA and CDR2 SQIVND (reference sequence). The V gene end was trimmed by 4 bases and the J gene end by 5 bases; junction bases not matched to a gene: 4. This CDR3 has 13 residues. Sequencing used immunoSEQ multiplex PCR; TCRdb keeps in-frame clones, though not all of them. The sample carries some 150,000 clones, roughly 80% recorded once. This chain uses TRBV19 with TRBJ2-5, with TRBD1 matching 7 bases. The sequenced sample was peripheral blood. The sequence came from a human donor with acute or convalescent COVID-19. The donor label of this sample is uncertain. DNA for the CDR3: TGTGCCAGTAGTACCCGGGACAGTGAGACCCAGTACTTC. This translates into CASSTRDSETQYF.